These 30 T cell receptor beta chains came from one sample sequenced in a study of cytomegalovirus exposure and HLA in healthy donors. The PCR made use of 60 Vbeta and 13 Jbeta primers. TCRdb's table, derived via immunoSEQ multiplex PCR, lists solely in-frame clones and lacks some. This listing includes tens of thousands of clones. The specimen was PBMCs. These receptors were collected from a male donor in good health and CMV-seronegative.

The chain links TRBV11-2 to TRBJ2-1; TRBD2 matches at 10 bases. This CDR3 has 16 amino acids. Germline V gene data show CDR1 as SGHAT and CDR2 as FQNNGV. J lost 14 bases, V lost 4 bases, and 17 bases had no gene match. The CDR3 spells CASSSYVGEAGGGKFF. CDR3 DNA: TGTGCCAGCAGCTCATACGTGGGAGAAGCGGGAGGGGGAAAGTTCTTC.

V and J are TRBV7-2 and TRBJ2-3; D not certain. With 3 bases removed from V and 1 base from J, the gap between germline ends came to 8 bases. Germline V gene sequence: CDR1 SGHTA, CDR2 FQGNSA. CDR3 size: 14 residues. The DNA for the CDR3 is TGTGCCAGCAGCTTTGCAGAGGGCACAGATACGCAGTATTTT. Protein: CASSFAEGTDTQYF.

The chain joins TRBV28 to TRBJ1-1, with 8 bases identical to TRBD1. The V gene's germline CDR1 is MDHEN and CDR2 SYDVKM. The V gene end was trimmed by 4 bases and the J gene end by 10 bases; junction bases not matched to a gene: 23. The CDR3 totals 18 residues. The CDR3 here is CASSSYPAGGVSLGVAFF. The CDR3 DNA reads TGTGCCAGCAGTTCATACCCGGCAGGGGGCGTATCCCTTGGGGTAGCTTTCTTT.

This chain links TRBV5-1 with TRBJ2-5; perhaps TRBD1 as D (6 bases). The CDR3 covers 13 residues. V was clipped by 4 bases and J by 2 bases, with 9 bases between them. Germline V gene lookup returns CDR1 SGHRS and CDR2 YFSETQ. CDR3 bases: TGCGCCAGCAGCAAGGACAGACAAGAGACCCAGTACTTC. It specifies CASSKDRQETQYF.

The chain has TRBV6-5 and TRBJ2-7; D possibly corresponds to TRBD2 (6 bases). The germline gives CDR1 MNHEY, CDR2 SVGAGI. The length of the CDR3 is 15 residues. Trimming removed 0 bases from V and 2 bases from J, with 11 bases in between. The CDR3 is CASSYSGGTTYEQYF. The CDR3 DNA reads as TGTGCCAGCAGTTACTCGGGCGGGACCACCTACGAGCAGTACTTC.

The genes are TRBV6-1 and TRBJ1-1; D is possibly TRBD1 (5 bases). The germline gives CDR1 MNHNS, CDR2 SASEGT. The CDR3 has 13 residues. Trimming removed 9 bases from V and 0 bases from J, with 11 bases in between. This chain's CDR3 is CASTAGMNTEAFF. The CDR3, as DNA: TGTGCCAGTACGGCAGGGATGAACACTGAAGCTTTCTTT.

The chain recombines TRBV5-1 with TRBJ2-7, with 11 positions matching TRBD2. Germline lookup yields CDR1 SGHRS and CDR2 YFSETQ. This CDR3 is 15 amino acids long. The V segment lost 4 bases and the J segment 7 bases; nucleotides outside the gene matches: 10. CDR3: CASSPGTSGAGEQYF. The CDR3 DNA reads as TGCGCCAGCAGCCCAGGGACTAGCGGCGCGGGGGAGCAGTACTTC.

The CDR3 nucleotides read TGTGCCTGGAGTGTACAGGGGGGGGGCTACACCTTC. Translation: CAWSVQGGGYTF. J is TRBJ1-2 and V is TRBV30; 8 bases are a match to TRBD1. Germline V gene sequence: CDR1 GTSNPN, CDR2 SVGIG (reference sequence). V shed 0 bases and J 8 bases; nucleotides not matched to a gene: 2. The CDR3 totals 12 residues.

The chain is built from TRBV12-5 and TRBJ2-3, with D tentatively TRBD1 (6 bases). Germline CDR1 reads LGHNT; CDR2 reads FRNRAP. Trimming took off 6 bases at V and 2 bases at J, with 12 bases between the two ends. The CDR3 sequence is 14 residues long. The DNA of the CDR3 is TGTGCTAGTGGACCCGGACAGTTCACAGATACGCAGTATTTT. Amino acid sequence: CASGPGQFTDTQYF.

The genes are TRBV4-1 and TRBJ2-3; D possibly corresponds to TRBD1 (6 bases). Germline V gene sequence: CDR1 MGHRA, CDR2 YSYEKL. Trimming took off 3 bases at V and 2 bases at J, with 15 bases between the two ends. The CDR3 length is 16 residues. Here the CDR3 reads CASSHRTVLLTDTQYF. The CDR3 nucleotides read TGCGCCAGCAGCCACAGGACAGTCCTTCTCACAGATACGCAGTATTTT.

The rearrangement uses TRBV4-1 and TRBJ2-5; TRBD2 might be the D (5 bases). Germline V gene lookup returns CDR1 MGHRA and CDR2 YSYEKL. Between the trimmed V and J ends, which lost 3 bases and 0 bases, there was a span of 14 bases. The CDR3 has 16 amino acids. CDR3 sequence reads: CASSQPPRGYQETQYF. Written as DNA, the CDR3 is TGCGCCAGCAGCCAGCCCCCCCGGGGATACCAAGAGACCCAGTACTTC.

V and J are TRBV5-6 and TRBJ1-2, with TRBD1 matching over 7 bases. The junction had 5 bases not matched to a gene; V was cut back by 4 bases and J by 8 bases. Germline assignment: CDR1 SGHDT and CDR2 YYEEEE. The length of the CDR3 is 12 residues. CDR3 sequence (DNA): TGTGCCAGCAGCGTGACAGGGAGGGGCTACACCTTC. Residues: CASSVTGRGYTF.

Turning to this clone: One junction end disagrees with the germline gene, perhaps due to a read error. V and J are TRBV5-6 and TRBJ2-7, with 7 nucleotides matching TRBD2. The V gene's germline CDR1 is SGHDT and CDR2 YYEEEE. The CDR3 spans 11 residues. CDR3: CASSFGSSGVF. DNA for the CDR3: TGTGCCAGCAGCTTCGGGTCTAGCGGTGTATTC. Filled out from reference TRBV5-6 and TRBJ2-7, the complete variable domain reads DAGVTQSPTHLIKTRGQQVTLRCSPKSGHDTVSWYQQALGQGPQFIFQYYEEEERQRGNFPDRFSGHQFPNYSSELNVNALLLGDSALYLCASSFGSSGVFGPGTRLTVT.

This chain links TRBV5-1 with TRBJ1-1; D not certain. Deletions cut 0 bases from V and 4 bases from J, with 19 bases between. Germline lookup yields CDR1 SGHRS and CDR2 YFSETQ. The CDR3 extends over 17 amino acids. The DNA of the CDR3 is TGCGCCAGCAGCTTGGCCGGTAGGAGCCTCGGCGTCACTGAAGCTTTCTTT. Encoded protein: CASSLAGRSLGVTEAFF.

This chain connects TRBV5-1 to TRBJ2-5; 7 bases map to TRBD1. The CDR3 contains 16 residues. Germline-derived CDR1 and CDR2 are SGHRS and YFSETQ. V shed 0 bases and J 2 bases; nucleotides not matched to a gene: 7. The CDR3 coding sequence is TGCGCCAGCAGCTTGGTGCCGACAGGGTCTCAAGAGACCCAGTACTTC. Amino acids: CASSLVPTGSQETQYF.

Of note for this clone: This sample also contains other DNA sequences that code for the same CDR3. The chain recombines TRBV28 with TRBJ1-5; D uncertain. The CDR3 contains 12 residues. Germline CDR1 and CDR2: MDHEN and SYDVKM. The V and J ends lost 1 base and 5 bases respectively, with 3 bases between them. DNA for the CDR3: TGTGCCAGCAGTTTATCCGATCAGCCCCAGCATTTT. It codes for CASSLSDQPQHF. The full variable domain, completed using reference TRBV28 and TRBJ1-5, is DVKVTQSSRYLVKRTGEKVFLECVQDMDHENMFWYRQDPGLGLRLIYFSYDVKMKEKGDIPEGYSVSREKKERFSLILESASTNQTSMYLCASSLSDQPQHFGDGTRLSIL.

The rearrangement joins TRBV5-1 to TRBJ1-4; 9 bases agree with TRBD1. This CDR3 spans 17 amino acids. V was pared by 4 bases and J by 2 bases, with 9 bases of the junction left unmatched. The germline V gene has CDR1 SGHRS and CDR2 YFSETQ. The CDR3 DNA reads as TGCGCCAGCAGCCTTGTGGGACAGGGATTTACTAATGAAAAACTGTTTTTT. It codes for CASSLVGQGFTNEKLFF. Using reference TRBV5-1 and TRBJ1-4 for the parts outside the CDR3, the full variable domain is KAGVTQTPRYLIKTRGQQVTLSCSPISGHRSVSWYQQTPGQGLQFLFEYFSETQRNKGNFPGRFSGRQFSNSRSEMNVSTLELGDSALYLCASSLVGQGFTNEKLFFGSGTQLSVL.

The gene calls are TRBV5-1 and TRBJ1-4, with D hard to call. With 5 bases removed from V and 8 bases from J, the gap between germline ends came to 16 bases. CDR1 is SGHRS, CDR2 YFSETQ, per germline. The CDR3 extends over 14 amino acids. CDR3 nucleotide sequence: TGCGCCAGCAGTTGGGCTCCGGAAAGGGAAAAACTGTTTTTT. Amino acid sequence: CASSWAPEREKLFF.

V is TRBV11-2 and J is TRBJ2-1; maybe TRBD2 (6 bases). The CDR3 totals 16 residues. Germline CDR1 is SGHAT and CDR2 is FQNNGV. V lost 5 bases and J lost 4, with 18 bases in between. As DNA, the CDR3 is TGTGCCAGCAGCCCGGGACTCCTTACCATATACAATGAGCAGTTCTTC. Residues: CASSPGLLTIYNEQFF.

The chain uses TRBV7-9 and TRBJ2-7; TRBD2 might be the D (5 bases). The CDR3 has 16 residues. Per germline, CDR1 SEHNR and CDR2 FQNEAQ (reference sequence). Trimming took off 5 bases at V and 1 base at J, with 18 bases between the two ends. CDR3 sequence (DNA): TGTGCCAGCAGCCGCCGGGATAGCGATAGATCCTACGAGCAGTACTTC. It yields the protein CASSRRDSDRSYEQYF.

The CDR3, as DNA: TGTGCCAGCAGGGAACAGGGGATAGGACCCTACGAGCAGTACTTC. This translates into CASREQGIGPYEQYF. The chain carries TRBV28 and TRBJ2-7; 7 bases map to TRBD1. V gave up 6 bases and J gave up 2 bases; unmatched junction bases: 10. The CDR3 length is 15 residues. Germline values: CDR1 MDHEN, CDR2 SYDVKM. Variable domain in full (rest from reference TRBV28 and TRBJ2-7): DVKVTQSSRYLVKRTGEKVFLECVQDMDHENMFWYRQDPGLGLRLIYFSYDVKMKEKGDIPEGYSVSREKKERFSLILESASTNQTSMYLCASREQGIGPYEQYFGPGTRLTVT.

J is TRBJ1-4 and V is TRBV6-1; TRBD1 is a possible D gene (6 bases). The CDR3 has 15 residues. Trimming left V 6 bases short and J 8 bases short, with 19 bases between. Per the germline V gene, CDR1 is MNHNS and CDR2 is SASEGT. Written as DNA, the CDR3 is TGTGCCAGCAGGACAGGAACAGGGCTTGGCGAAAAACTGTTTTTT. It codes for CASRTGTGLGEKLFF.

CDR3 sequence (DNA): TGTGCCAGCAGCCTGGAAGGGACAATCAACGGAGAGACCCAGTACTTC. This translates into CASSLEGTINGETQYF. The V and J genes are TRBV7-2 and TRBJ2-5; D may be TRBD1 (6 bases). Between the trimmed V and J ends, which lost 5 bases and 4 bases, there was a span of 20 bases. The CDR3 contains 16 residues. Per germline, CDR1 SGHTA and CDR2 FQGNSA.

The chain has TRBV5-1 and TRBJ2-3; TRBD1 matches 10 bases. Germline-derived CDR1 and CDR2 are SGHRS and YFSETQ. The CDR3 is 15 amino acids. Unmatched junction bases numbered 6, after V lost 5 bases and J lost 3 bases. CDR3 in amino acids: CASRFRDRGTDTQYF. CDR3 nucleotides: TGCGCCAGCAGATTCCGGGACAGGGGTACAGATACGCAGTATTTT.

J is TRBJ1-2 and V is TRBV27; TRBD1 matches at 10 bases. In germline, CDR1 is MNHEY, CDR2 SMNVEV (reference sequence). Germline trimming cut 4 bases from V and 3 bases from J; bases unmatched to any gene: 2. This CDR3 comprises 14 residues. The CDR3: CASSWDRGDYGYTF. In DNA form, the CDR3 reads TGTGCCAGCAGTTGGGACAGGGGAGACTATGGCTACACCTTC.

V and J are TRBV11-2 and TRBJ2-2, with D possibly being TRBD1 (6 bases). Looked up from germline, CDR1 is SGHAT and CDR2 is FQNNGV. Trimming left V 8 bases short and J 1 base short, with 14 bases between. The CDR3 is 15 residues long. CDR3 sequence reads: CASPPSGVNTGELFF. In DNA form, the CDR3 reads TGTGCCAGCCCCCCCTCAGGGGTGAACACCGGGGAGCTGTTTTTT. The variable domain in full, completed from reference TRBV11-2 and TRBJ2-2, reads EAGVAQSPRYKIIEKRQSVAFWCNPISGHATLYWYQQILGQGPKLLIQFQNNGVVDDSQLPKDRFSAERLKGVDSTLKIQPAKLEDSAVYLCASPPSGVNTGELFFGEGSRLTVL.

The rearrangement uses TRBV19 and TRBJ1-2; D is perhaps TRBD1 (6 bases). The CDR3 length is 13 residues. Germline V gene data show CDR1 as LNHDA and CDR2 as SQIVND (reference sequence). V gave up 7 bases and J gave up 2 bases, with 11 bases separating them. CDR3 region: CASNPGENYGYTF. CDR3 DNA sequence: TGTGCCAGTAACCCAGGGGAGAACTATGGCTACACCTTC.

The gene calls are TRBV10-3 and TRBJ2-7; 7 nucleotides match TRBD2. Germline values: CDR1 ENHRY, CDR2 SYGVKD. J gave up 0 bases and V 11 bases, and 10 bases lay outside the gene matches. The CDR3 length is 14 residues. CDR3 sequence reads: CAASSSGYSYEQYF. Here the CDR3 DNA reads TGTGCCGCTTCCTCTAGCGGATACTCCTACGAGCAGTACTTC.

The chain uses TRBV9 and TRBJ2-3; TRBD1 matches at 7 bases. The CDR3 totals 15 residues. Germline assignment: CDR1 SGDLS and CDR2 YYNGEE. With V trimmed by 1 base and J by 1 base, 3 bases remained unmatched. CDR3 residues: CASSVITGGTDTQYF. The CDR3 DNA reads TGTGCCAGCAGCGTAATTACAGGGGGCACAGATACGCAGTATTTT. The full variable domain, its missing parts supplied by reference TRBV9 and TRBJ2-3, is DSGVTQTPKHLITATGQRVTLRCSPRSGDLSVYWYQQSLDQGLQFLIQYYNGEERAKGNILERFSAQQFPDLHSELNLSSLELGDSALYFCASSVITGGTDTQYFGPGTRLTVL.

This sequence joins TRBV11-3 and TRBJ2-1; 7 bases match TRBD2. V dropped 1 base and J dropped 0; count of bases not matched to a gene: 6. The length of the CDR3 is 17 residues. Germline loops: CDR1 SGHNT, CDR2 YENEEA. The CDR3 DNA sequence: TGTGCCAGCAGCTTAGCTGGGAGGGCGGGCTCCTACAATGAGCAGTTCTTC. Translated: CASSLAGRAGSYNEQFF. The entire variable domain, with the rest obtained from reference TRBV11-3 and TRBJ2-1, is as follows: EAGVVQSPRYKIIEKKQPVAFWCNPISGHNTLYWYLQNLGQGPELLIRYENEEAVDDSQLPKDRFSAERLKGVDSTLKIQPAELGDSAVYLCASSLAGRAGSYNEQFFGPGTRLTVL.